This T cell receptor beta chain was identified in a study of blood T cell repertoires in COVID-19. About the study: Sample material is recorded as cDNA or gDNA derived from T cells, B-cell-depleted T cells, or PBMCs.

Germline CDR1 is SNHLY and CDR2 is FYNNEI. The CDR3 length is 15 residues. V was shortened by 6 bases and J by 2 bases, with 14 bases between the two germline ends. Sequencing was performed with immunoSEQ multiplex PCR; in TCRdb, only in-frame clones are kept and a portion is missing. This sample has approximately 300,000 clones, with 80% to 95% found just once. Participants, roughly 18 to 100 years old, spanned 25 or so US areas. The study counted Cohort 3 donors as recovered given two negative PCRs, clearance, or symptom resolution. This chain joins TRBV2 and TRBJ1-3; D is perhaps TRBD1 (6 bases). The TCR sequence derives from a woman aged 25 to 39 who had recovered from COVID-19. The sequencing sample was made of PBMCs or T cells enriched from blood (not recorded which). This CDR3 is CASSPSGGPGNTIYF. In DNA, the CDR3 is TGTGCCAGCAGCCCCTCGGGGGGCCCTGGAAACACCATATATTTT. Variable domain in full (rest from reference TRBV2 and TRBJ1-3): EPEVTQTPSHQVTQMGQEVILRCVPISNHLYFYWYRQILGQKVEFLVSFYNNEISEKSEIFDDQFSVERPDGSNFTLKIRSTKLEDSAMYFCASSPSGGPGNTIYFGEGSWLTVV.